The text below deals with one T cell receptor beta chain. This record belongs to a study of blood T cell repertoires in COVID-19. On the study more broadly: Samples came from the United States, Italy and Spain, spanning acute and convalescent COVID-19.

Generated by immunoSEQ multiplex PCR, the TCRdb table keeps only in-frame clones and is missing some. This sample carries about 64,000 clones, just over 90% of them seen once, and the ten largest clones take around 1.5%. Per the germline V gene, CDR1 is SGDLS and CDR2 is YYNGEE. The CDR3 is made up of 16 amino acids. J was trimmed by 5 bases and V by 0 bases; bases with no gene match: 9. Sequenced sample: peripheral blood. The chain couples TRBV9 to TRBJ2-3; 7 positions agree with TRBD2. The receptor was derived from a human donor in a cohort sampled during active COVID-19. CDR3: CASSVAAGAGGDTQYF. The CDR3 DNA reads TGTGCCAGCAGCGTAGCTGCGGGAGCGGGTGGAGATACGCAGTATTTT.